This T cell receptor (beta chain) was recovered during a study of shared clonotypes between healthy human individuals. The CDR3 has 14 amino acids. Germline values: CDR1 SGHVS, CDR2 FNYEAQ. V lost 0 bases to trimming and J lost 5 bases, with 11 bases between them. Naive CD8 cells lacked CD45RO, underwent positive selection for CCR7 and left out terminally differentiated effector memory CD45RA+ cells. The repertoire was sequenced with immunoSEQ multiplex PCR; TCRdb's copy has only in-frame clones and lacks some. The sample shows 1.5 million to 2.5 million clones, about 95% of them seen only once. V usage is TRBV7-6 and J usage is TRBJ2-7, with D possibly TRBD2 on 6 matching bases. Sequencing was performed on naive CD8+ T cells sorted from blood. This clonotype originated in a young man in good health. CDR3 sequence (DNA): TGTGCCAGCAGCTTAGCCGGGGGTCACGACGAGCAGTACTTC. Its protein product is CASSLAGGHDEQYF.